The T cell receptor (beta chain) under discussion was sequenced for a study of T-cell memory formation after mild COVID-19. Constant-segment primers served in 5'RACE that generated TCR alpha and TCR beta cDNA libraries bearing sample barcodes and UMIs. Each CDR3 protein is one row after TCRdb ran MiXCR on the 5' RACE reads. The table lists about 140,000 distinct CDR3 sequences, almost 25% of them singletons, with approximately 25% in the top ten. The CDR3 has 13 amino acids. The V segment lost 4 bases and the J segment 4 bases; nucleotides outside the gene matches: 3. The TCR comes from an adult woman who had mild COVID-19 (a few samples of this study predate the infection). Cell type and time point are not known. Sequences were obtained from PBMCs or a T cell subset sorted from them (not recorded which). The gene calls are TRBV12-3 or TRBV12-4 and TRBJ1-2; 7 bases line up with TRBD1. The CDR3 reads CASSSDRVYGYTF. Written as DNA, the CDR3 is TGTGCCAGCAGTTCAGACAGGGTCTATGGCTACACCTTC.